One and the same sample provided the 14 T cell receptor beta chains below, sequenced in a study of response to subunit inactivated influenza vaccine. Each CDR3 protein gets one entry after TCRdb re-called the RT-PCR reads with MiXCR. Found here are about 520,000 distinct CDR3 sequences, approximately 7.2% of them singletons; the top ten hold around 13%. This specimen was PBMCs from blood, taken about 24 months after vaccination. These receptors originate from a man aged 50-75 years who received an inactivated influenza vaccine.

The chain is built from TRBV30 and TRBJ1-4, with D possibly TRBD1 on 6 matching bases. Germline V gene sequence: CDR1 GTSNPN, CDR2 SVGIG (reference sequence). The CDR3 runs 15 residues. The V end was cut by 0 bases, the J end by 8 bases, with 16 bases between. The CDR3 protein is CAWSVRGGGYEKLFF. In nucleotides, the CDR3 is TGTGCCTGGAGTGTACGTGGGGGCGGGTACGAAAAACTGTTTTTT.

This clonotype appeared a few times. CDR3 DNA: TGTGCCAGCAGTCTCAGGGTACATGAGCAGTTCTTC. It translates to CASSLRVHEQFF. The V call is TRBV12-3 or TRBV12-4, the J call TRBJ2-1; tentatively, D is TRBD1 (5 bases). V was clipped by 5 bases and J by 8 bases, with 10 bases between them. This CDR3 comprises 12 residues.

This chain connects TRBV4-1 to TRBJ1-2; a weak D match, TRBD1 (6 bases). CDR3 length: 15 residues. Germline V lookup: CDR1 MGHRA, CDR2 YSYEKL. V lost 4 bases and J 3 bases, leaving 15 bases between the germline ends. CDR3 region: CASSPRVRGDYGYTF. For the CDR3, the DNA is TGCGCCAGCAGCCCCCGGGTGAGGGGGGACTATGGCTACACCTTC.

Here the CDR3 reads CASSTRGRLGETQYF. DNA for the CDR3: TGTGCCAGCAGCACCCGGGGGCGGTTGGGGGAGACCCAGTACTTC. This chain joins TRBV9 and TRBJ2-5; D might be TRBD1 or TRBD2, each matching 6 bases. The germline V gene encodes CDR1 SGDLS and CDR2 YYNGEE. The length of the CDR3 is 15 residues. V lost 4 bases and J lost 5, with 18 bases in between.

The chain carries TRBV20-1 and TRBJ2-7; 9 nucleotides agree with TRBD2. The length of the CDR3 is 14 residues. The J segment lost 6 bases and the V segment lost 4 bases, leaving 10 bases of the junction unmatched. Per germline, CDR1 DFQATT and CDR2 SNEGSKA (reference sequence). The CDR3 spells CSATLAGSVSEQYF. In nucleotides, the CDR3 is TGCAGTGCTACCCTAGCGGGGTCCGTGTCCGAGCAGTACTTC.

This clonotype was picked up many times. V usage is TRBV4-3 and J usage is TRBJ1-5, with D perhaps matching TRBD1 (6 bases). Trimming shortened V by 1 base and J by 2 bases, and 6 bases separated the two germline ends. CDR1 and CDR2 from the germline V gene are LGHNA and YSLEER. There are 14 residues in the CDR3. The CDR3 DNA sequence: TGCGCCAGCAGCCAAGGACAGGGCAATCAGCCCCAGCATTTT. Translation gives CASSQGQGNQPQHF.

This clonotype was seen only a few times. The CDR3 spells CASSYGVSTSGGPRDTQYF. CDR3 coding DNA: TGTGCCAGCAGTTACGGTGTCTCGACTAGCGGGGGGCCTCGAGATACGCAGTATTTT. The J gene is TRBJ2-3, the V gene TRBV6-5, with 13 nucleotides matching TRBD2. The CDR3 runs to 19 residues. The V gene end was trimmed by 2 bases and the J gene end by 5 bases; junction bases not matched to a gene: 13. The germline gives CDR1 MNHEY, CDR2 SVGAGI.

The chain's CDR3 is CASSRSGGLAAYEQYF. Written as DNA, the CDR3 is TGTGCCAGCAGCCGTAGCGGGGGACTAGCGGCTTACGAGCAGTACTTC. This chain connects TRBV12-3 or TRBV12-4 to TRBJ2-7; 11 nucleotides line up with TRBD2. V shed 6 bases, J shed 4 bases, and the junction held 11 bases outside the gene matches. The CDR3 is 16 residues long.

This chain links TRBV27 with TRBJ1-5; the D gene is possibly TRBD1 (5 bases). The ends were cut back, 2 bases at V and 3 bases at J, with 14 bases in the middle. The CDR3 is 16 amino acids. Germline values: CDR1 MNHEY, CDR2 SMNVEV (reference sequence). The CDR3 spells CASSLTVSQDNQPQHF. CDR3 bases: TGTGCCAGCAGTTTAACTGTGTCACAGGACAATCAGCCCCAGCATTTT.

A few counts support this clonotype. The chain employs TRBV2 and TRBJ2-3, with 9 nucleotides matching TRBD1. The CDR3 spans 17 residues. Germline CDR1 reads SNHLY; CDR2 reads FYNNEI. The junction had 14 bases not matched to a gene; V was cut back by 9 bases and J by 1 base. The CDR3 DNA is TGTGCCAGTGCCGGGACAGGGAAACTGGAGGGCACAGATACGCAGTATTTT. Its protein is CASAGTGKLEGTDTQYF.

This clonotype occurred a few times. The chain carries TRBV5-6 and TRBJ2-7, with TRBD1 matching 9 bases. Trimming took 1 base from V and 5 from J; bases not matched to a gene: 7. From germline, CDR1 is SGHDT and CDR2 YYEEEE. The CDR3 spans 15 residues. CDR3 sequence (DNA): TGTGCCAGCAGCTTGCCACGGACAGGGGACCACGAGCAGTACTTC. Its protein product is CASSLPRTGDHEQYF.

This clonotype was observed at least ten times. The rearrangement links TRBV5-6 to TRBJ2-2; TRBD1 matches at 9 bases. The CDR3 totals 20 residues. Trimming took 2 bases from V and 6 from J; bases not matched to a gene: 20. Germline CDR1 SGHDT, CDR2 YYEEEE. The CDR3 DNA reads as TGTGCCAGCAGCTTACTATATCCCCCACAGGGGGCTATCTCGCCCGGGGAGCTGTTTTTT. Its protein is CASSLLYPPQGAISPGELFF.

This clonotype was detected many times. CDR3 region: CSARGTSVDYEQYF. Here the CDR3 DNA reads TGCAGTGCTAGGGGGACTAGCGTCGACTACGAGCAGTACTTC. The chain has TRBV20-1 and TRBJ2-7; the match to TRBD2 covers 10 bases. CDR3 length equals 14 residues. Germline trimming cut 3 bases from V and 3 bases from J; bases unmatched to any gene: 5. Per germline, CDR1 DFQATT and CDR2 SNEGSKA (reference sequence).

This clonotype was observed a handful of times. V usage is TRBV12-3 or TRBV12-4 and J usage is TRBJ2-7; 8 bases match TRBD1. V was clipped by 5 bases and J by 4 bases; unmatched bases: 4. CDR3 length: 13 amino acids. CDR3 loop: CASSGQGLYEQYF. Written as DNA, the CDR3 is TGTGCCAGCAGTGGACAGGGCCTTTACGAGCAGTACTTC.